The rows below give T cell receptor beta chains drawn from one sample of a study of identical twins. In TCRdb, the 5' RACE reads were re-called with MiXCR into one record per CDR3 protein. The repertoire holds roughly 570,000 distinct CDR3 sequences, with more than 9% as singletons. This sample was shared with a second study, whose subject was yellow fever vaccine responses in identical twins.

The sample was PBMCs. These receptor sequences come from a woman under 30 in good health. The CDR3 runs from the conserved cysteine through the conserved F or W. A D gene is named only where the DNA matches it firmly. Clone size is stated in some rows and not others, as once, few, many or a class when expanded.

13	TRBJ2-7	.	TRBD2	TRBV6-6	CASSYLAAYEQYF	TGTGCCAGCAGTTATCTAGCGGCCTACGAGCAGTACTTC
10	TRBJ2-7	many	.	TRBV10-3	CAMGRNEQYF	TGTGCCATGGGTCGGAACGAGCAGTACTTC
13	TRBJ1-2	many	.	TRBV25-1	CASSFKGGSGYTF	TGTGCCAGCAGCTTTAAGGGGGGTTCTGGCTACACCTTC
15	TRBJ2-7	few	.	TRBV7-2	CASSLAWGAGYEQYF	TGTGCCAGCAGCTTAGCATGGGGGGCGGGATACGAGCAGTACTTC
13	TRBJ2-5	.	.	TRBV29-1	CSVERVVQETQYF	TGCAGCGTTGAACGTGTGGTCCAAGAGACCCAGTACTTC
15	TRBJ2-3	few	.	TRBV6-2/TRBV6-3	CASMAGTFRTDTQYF	TGTGCCAGCATGGCTGGGACTTTTCGCACAGATACGCAGTATTTT
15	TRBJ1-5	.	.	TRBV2	CASMPGRGGNQPQHF	TGTGCCAGCATGCCTGGGAGGGGTGGCAATCAGCCCCAGCATTTT
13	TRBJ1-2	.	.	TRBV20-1	CSARDRGADGYTF	TGCAGTGCTAGAGATCGGGGGGCAGATGGCTACACCTTC
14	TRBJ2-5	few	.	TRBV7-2	CASSLPANQETQYF	TGTGCCAGCAGCTTACCAGCGAACCAAGAGACCCAGTACTTC
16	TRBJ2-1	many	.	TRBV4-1	CASSQVGRAKVDEQFF	TGCGCCAGCAGCCAAGTTGGTCGGGCTAAGGTTGATGAGCAGTTCTTC
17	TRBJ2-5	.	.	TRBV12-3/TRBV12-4	CASSLVLSGRRQETQYF	TGTGCCAGCAGTTTAGTTTTGTCAGGGAGGAGGCAAGAGACCCAGTACTTC
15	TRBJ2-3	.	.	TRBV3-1	CASSQDSLPGHTQYF	TGTGCCAGCAGCCAAGATTCCCTACCGGGACATACGCAGTATTTT
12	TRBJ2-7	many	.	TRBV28	CASRTFPYEQYF	TGTGCCAGCAGGACTTTCCCATACGAGCAGTACTTC
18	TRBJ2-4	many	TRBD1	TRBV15	CATSRDLFGTGLKNIQYF	TGTGCCACCAGCAGAGATTTGTTTGGGACAGGGCTGAAAAACATTCAGTACTTC
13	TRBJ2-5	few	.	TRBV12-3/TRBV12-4	CASSGTEEETQYF	TGTGCCAGCAGCGGGACGGAAGAAGAGACCCAGTACTTC
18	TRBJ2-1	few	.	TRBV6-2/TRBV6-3	CASSYTVFAAGVYNEQFF	TGTGCCAGCAGTTACACGGTATTCGCGGCAGGGGTTTACAATGAGCAGTTCTTC
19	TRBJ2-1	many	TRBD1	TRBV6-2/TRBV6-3	CASSPRDRGRGGYYNEQFF	TGTGCCAGCAGCCCAAGGGACAGGGGGCGAGGGGGGTACTACAATGAGCAGTTCTTC
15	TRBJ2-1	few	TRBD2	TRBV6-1	CASSDPGTSEMEQFF	TGTGCCAGCAGTGATCCCGGGACTAGCGAAATGGAGCAGTTCTTC
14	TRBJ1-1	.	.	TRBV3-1	CASSQVSGGSRAFF	TGTGCCAGCAGCCAAGTCTCCGGGGGGAGTCGAGCTTTCTTT
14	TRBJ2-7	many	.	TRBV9	CASSVAGSTYEQYF	TGTGCCAGCAGCGTAGCGGGGAGCACCTACGAGCAGTACTTC
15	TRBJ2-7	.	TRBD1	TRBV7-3	CASSLQGAVGYEQYF	TGTGCCAGCAGCTTACAGGGGGCTGTGGGCTACGAGCAGTACTTC
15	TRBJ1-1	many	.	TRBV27	CASSLKGRGGDEAFF	TGTGCCAGCAGTTTAAAGGGGCGGGGGGGAGATGAAGCTTTCTTT